This TCR beta chain was sequenced in a study of blood T cells in healthy people across ages. General study points: Unsorted PBMC material precluded a definitive naive versus antigen-experienced comparison.

Next came a second PCR, run for about 6 to 11 cycles, which used a sample-barcoded 5' primer along with a J-beta primer mix. TCRdb itself ran the 5' RACE reads through MiXCR, one entry per CDR3 protein. The sample has about 640,000 distinct CDR3 sequences; roughly 50% are singletons. Drawn from each donor were approximately 10 milliliters of peripheral blood. Of note for this clonotype: Its antigen remains unidentified.

The sequenced sample consisted of blood. This sequence was found in a man in his 60s in good health.

Here the CDR3 reads CASSLVGEAYEQYF. CDR3 coding DNA: TGCGCCAGCAGCTTGGTTGGCGAAGCCTACGAGCAGTACTTC. The chain uses TRBV5-1 and TRBJ2-7; no firm D call. Deletions cut 0 bases from V and 2 bases from J, with 9 bases between. CDR1 SGHRS and CDR2 YFSETQ come from the germline V gene. The CDR3 is made up of 14 amino acids.